The entry below gives a single TCR beta chain sequence along with its context. As yet, its antigen is unknown. Assay used: immunoSEQ multiplex PCR; TCRdb lists only in-frame clones, some missing. Among about 200,000 clones listed, around 90% were seen once. The entry originates in a study of T cell responses to AZD1222 COVID-19 vaccine. Study at large: Doses given second, at about 4 or about 12 weeks, were pooled. General study results and limits: Spike regions recognized by vaccine-associated CD4 TCRs spanned the protein, led by 160-218 and 743-854. Repertoire collection took place solely once the T cell response had peaked.

The CDR3 covers 14 residues. Trimming pared 3 bases from V and 4 bases from J, leaving 13 bases between. The germline V gene encodes CDR1 SGHNT and CDR2 YYREEE (reference sequence). The chain recombines TRBV5-4 with TRBJ1-2; unclear D gene. Sequenced here: peripheral blood, sampled on day 0 of AZD1222 vaccination. This TCR was recovered from an adult in good health. CDR3 loop: CASSSWTVVYGYTF. The CDR3 nucleotides read TGTGCCAGCAGCTCCTGGACGGTTGTCTATGGCTACACCTTC.